This TCR beta chain was obtained from a study of cytomegalovirus exposure and HLA in healthy donors. About the study: Among about 179 million T cells, an earlier analysis found around 100 million unique TCR beta sequences. Whole-study findings and limits: The investigators catalogued 150 to 200 TCR beta chains as cytomegalovirus-associated. Most likely, a cluster of highly shared sequence variants arose as a sequencing artifact.

CDR3 length: 16 amino acids. Looked up from germline, CDR1 is SGDLS and CDR2 is YYNGEE. V was pared by 2 bases and J by 5 bases, with 11 bases of the junction left unmatched. Points on this clone: Antigen unknown.

Primers for the PCR totalled 60 Vbeta and 13 Jbeta. Sequenced by immunoSEQ multiplex PCR; TCRdb stores in-frame clones only, minus some. Of fewer than 120,000 clones listed, less than 85% are singletons. This rearrangement joins TRBV9 to TRBJ1-1; the match to TRBD1 covers 8 bases. This receptor was taken from a man aged 30 to 39 in good health and CMV-seropositive. The sequencing sample was made of PBMCs. As DNA, the CDR3 is TGTGCCAGCAGCGTCCACTCGACAGGGGCGAGGACTGAAGCTTTCTTT. Amino acid sequence: CASSVHSTGARTEAFF.